The rows below give T cell receptor beta chains drawn from one sample of a study of CD8+CD57+ T cells in acquired aplastic anemia. TCRdb redid the calling of the reads with MiXCR, one entry per CDR3 protein. The table has under 150,000 distinct CDR3 sequences, 41% seen once. The sequencing sample was made of sorted CD4+, CD8+, or CD8+CD57+ T cells (not recorded which) from PBMCs. These receptors were collected from a human donor in good health, serving as a control. The CDR3 runs from the conserved cysteine through the conserved F or W. Fields, in order: clone size, V gene, D gene, J gene, CDR3 protein, CDR3 DNA. D genes are given only for firm matches. Clone size, where shown, is once, few, many, or a class for clones that have expanded.

>.|TRBV6-1|.|TRBJ1-6
CASSEANSPLHF
TGTGCCAGCAGTGAGGCAAATTCACCCCTCCACTTT
>.|TRBV25-1|.|TRBJ1-6
CASRQTVDNSPLHF
TGTGCCAGCAGGCAGACAGTGGATAATTCACCCCTCCACTTT
>.|TRBV20-1|TRBD2|TRBJ2-2
CGARAWTSGTGELSF
TGCGGTGCTAGGGCCTGGACTAGCGGAACCGGGGAGCTGTCTTTT
>many|TRBV5-1|.|TRBJ2-2
CASSTGGANTGELFF
TGCGCCAGCAGCACCGGGGGCGCGAACACCGGGGAGCTGTTTTTT
>.|TRBV7-2|.|TRBJ1-4
CASSLVRERGEKLFF
TGTGCCAGCAGCTTAGTGAGGGAAAGGGGTGAAAAACTGTTTTTT
>many|TRBV7-8|TRBD1|TRBJ1-5
CASSLRPGGMEPQHF
TGTGCCAGCAGCTTAAGACCAGGGGGTATGGAGCCCCAGCATTTT
>.|TRBV7-6|.|TRBJ2-3
CASSLAPTDTQYF
TGTGCCAGCAGCTTAGCCCCCACAGATACGCAGTATTTT
>many|TRBV2|.|TRBJ2-7
CASTSEGYEQYF
TGTGCCAGCACCTCGGAAGGTTACGAGCAGTACTTC
>many|TRBV20-1|.|TRBJ1-1
CSALLGTEAFF
TGCAGTGCCCTTCTGGGGACTGAAGCTTTCTTT
>.|TRBV15|TRBD1|TRBJ2-7
CATSRDVGQGYEQYF
TGTGCCACCAGCAGAGATGTGGGACAGGGTTACGAGCAGTACTTC
>few|TRBV2|TRBD1|TRBJ2-3
CASSYHRGSTDTQYF
TGTGCCAGCAGTTACCACAGGGGTAGCACAGATACGCAGTATTTT
>.|TRBV15|.|TRBJ2-2
CATSTGGTGELFF
TGTGCCACCAGCACAGGGGGGACCGGGGAGCTGTTTTTT
>many|TRBV2|.|TRBJ2-2
CASSLQGFTGELFF
TGTGCCAGCAGTCTCCAGGGCTTCACCGGGGAGCTGTTTTTT
>.|TRBV20-1|.|TRBJ1-6
CSASSAPNSPLHF
TGCAGTGCTAGTAGTGCCCCCAATTCACCCCTCCACTTT
>.|TRBV5-5|.|TRBJ2-7
CASSPPEGVHEQYF
TGTGCCAGCAGCCCCCCGGAAGGGGTCCACGAGCAGTACTTC
>many|TRBV20-1|.|TRBJ1-1
CSAGSRNTEAFF
TGCAGTGCTGGGTCCCGGAACACTGAAGCTTTCTTT
>many|TRBV10-3|TRBD1|TRBJ1-6
CAISESDRGLGNSPLHF
TGTGCCATCAGTGAGTCGGACAGGGGGCTAGGGAATTCACCCCTCCACTTT
>.|TRBV29-1|.|TRBJ1-2
CSIYQVSSYGYTF
TGCAGCATTTATCAGGTCAGCAGCTATGGCTACACCTTC
>.|TRBV2|.|TRBJ1-5
CASRGGMRNQPQHF
TGTGCCAGCAGGGGGGGGATGCGCAATCAGCCCCAGCATTTT
>.|TRBV4-1|.|TRBJ1-6
CASSQDLAGAPLHF
TGCGCCAGCAGCCAAGATCTTGCGGGGGCACCCCTCCACTTT
>.|TRBV27|.|TRBJ1-1
CASKETGYSTEAFF
TGTGCCAGCAAAGAAACAGGGTATTCCACTGAAGCTTTCTTT
>many|TRBV5-4|.|TRBJ2-5
CASSLEGLETQYF
TGTGCCAGCAGCTTGGAAGGGTTAGAGACCCAGTACTTC
>many|TRBV30|TRBD1|TRBJ1-5
CAWSGDSSNQPQHF
TGTGCCTGGAGTGGGGACAGTTCGAATCAGCCCCAGCATTTT
>.|TRBV20-1|TRBD2|TRBJ2-7
CSAIGLAGANRQYF
TGCAGTGCTATCGGACTAGCGGGAGCTAACCGGCAGTACTTC
>.|TRBV25-1|.|TRBJ1-1
CASSEYDGSNTEAFF
TGTGCCAGCAGTGAATATGATGGCAGTAACACTGAAGCCTTCTTT
>many|TRBV2|TRBD1|TRBJ2-7
CASSWTGDYEQYF
TGTGCCAGCAGTTGGACAGGTGACTACGAGCAGTACTTC
>many|TRBV9|.|TRBJ1-1
CASRRGVETEAFF
TGTGCCAGCAGAAGGGGAGTTGAAACTGAAGCTTTCTTT
>many|TRBV25-1|.|TRBJ2-7
CASSGSGAPNEQYF
TGTGCCAGCAGTGGTAGCGGCGCTCCAAACGAGCAGTACTTC
>many|TRBV27|TRBD2|TRBJ2-7
CASSSAGGGALQYF
TGTGCCAGCAGTTCCGCCGGGGGGGGGGCCCTGCAGTACTTC
>.|TRBV18|.|TRBJ2-5
CASSPPSSWETQYF
TGTGCCAGCTCACCACCCTCTAGCTGGGAGACCCAGTACTTC
>.|TRBV25-1|.|TRBJ1-6
CASSDSQGVNSPLHF
TGTGCCAGCAGTGATTCACAGGGTGTGAATTCACCCCTCCACTTT
>many|TRBV20-1|.|TRBJ2-7
CSAFRGGGEQYF
TGCAGTGCCTTCCGAGGTGGGGGGGAGCAGTACTTC
>.|TRBV20-1|.|TRBJ2-7
CSARGAGNDYEQYF
TGCAGTGCTAGAGGGGCAGGCAACGACTACGAGCAGTACTTC
>once|TRBV2|.|TRBJ2-3
CASSKEDTQYF
TGTGCCAGCAGTAAGGAAGATACGCAGTATTTT
>many|TRBV24-1|TRBD2|TRBJ2-1
CATSDGLAGTFYNEQFF
TGTGCCACCAGTGATGGTCTAGCGGGGACCTTCTACAATGAGCAGTTCTTC